This T cell receptor beta chain is from a study of CD8 T cells in ankylosing spondylitis. MiXCR, run by TCRdb on the 5' RACE reads, gives a single entry per CDR3 protein. The data show 180,000 or so distinct CDR3 sequences, 11% seen once. CDR1 and CDR2 (germline): MNHEY, SVGAGI. The CDR3 is 16 residues long. The J segment lost 10 bases and the V segment lost 2 bases, leaving 12 bases of the junction unmatched. General study findings and limits: Some motif variants had been reported before (in reactive arthritis synovial fluid and blood). Reportedly, matched ankylosing spondylitis synovial fluid was significantly enriched for disease-linked clones.

This clonotype was picked up a small number of times. Its antigen is not identified. The sequence was collected from a male donor with ankylosing spondylitis or in good health (not recorded which). The sequenced sample was blood, either unsorted or a sorted T cell fraction (not recorded which). The chain has TRBV6-5 and TRBJ2-1, with TRBD2 matching 9 bases. This CDR3 is CASSYTAGGRGDEQFF. Written as DNA, the CDR3 is TGTGCCAGCAGTTACACGGCGGGCGGGAGGGGTGACGAGCAGTTCTTC.